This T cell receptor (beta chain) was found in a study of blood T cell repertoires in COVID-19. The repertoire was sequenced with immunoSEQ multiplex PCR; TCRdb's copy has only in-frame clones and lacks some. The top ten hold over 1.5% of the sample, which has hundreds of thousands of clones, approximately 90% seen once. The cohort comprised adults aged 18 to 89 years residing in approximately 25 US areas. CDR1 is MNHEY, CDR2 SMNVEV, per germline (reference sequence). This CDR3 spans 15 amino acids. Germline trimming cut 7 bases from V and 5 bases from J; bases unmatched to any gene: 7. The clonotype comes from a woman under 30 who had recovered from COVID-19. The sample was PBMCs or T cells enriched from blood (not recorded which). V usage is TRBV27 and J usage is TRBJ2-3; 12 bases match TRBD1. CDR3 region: CASTGGQGAEDTQYF. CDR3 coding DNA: TGTGCCAGCACAGGGGGACAGGGGGCGGAAGATACGCAGTATTTT.